Sequencing of this T cell receptor (beta chain) was carried out in a study of T cell repertoires in cytomegalovirus infection. Study at large: Evidence of both CMV infection and a matching HLA type came from public TCR beta signatures.

Germline V gene data show CDR1 as MNHEY and CDR2 as SMNVEV (reference sequence). V shed 1 base and J 6 bases; nucleotides not matched to a gene: 3. The CDR3 is 15 amino acids. TCRdb reanalysed the reads using MiXCR and keeps one entry per CDR3 protein. Of around 900,000 distinct CDR3 sequences listed, less than 40% are singletons. General study findings and limits: Dominating the ex vivo response were HLA-C-restricted CMV-specific TCR beta clonotypes. Identification of carriers of CMV plus the relevant HLA was achieved through cumulative public TCR beta family frequency.

Points on this clonotype: Its specificity is unknown.

V usage is TRBV27 and J usage is TRBJ2-1, with 10 bases fitting TRBD2. This receptor was taken from a human donor in good health (CMV status not recorded). Some clones in this sample may be carry-over from other donors' samples. This sample comprised cultured CD8+ T cells from PBMCs, obtained from culture after CMV antigen stimulation. CDR3 nucleotides: TGTGCCAGCAGTTTATTTAGCGGGGGGACCAATGAGCAGTTCTTC. Amino acid sequence: CASSLFSGGTNEQFF.